Presented here are 5 T cell receptor beta chains from one specimen sequenced in a study of cytomegalovirus exposure and HLA in healthy donors. With 60 Vbeta and 13 Jbeta primers, the PCR was carried out. This table comes from immunoSEQ multiplex PCR, and its TCRdb copy is limited to in-frame clones, with some not included. The sample carries some 77,000 clones, less than 80% recorded once. The sample comprised PBMCs. The receptor set was obtained from a man between 25 and 39 years old in good health and CMV-seronegative.

The V call is TRBV27, the J call TRBJ2-7; no clear D gene. Trimming took off 10 bases at V and 3 bases at J, with 10 bases between the two ends. CDR3 length: 11 amino acids. CDR1 and CDR2 (germline): MNHEY, SMNVEV (reference sequence). This chain's CDR3 is CATSAGYEQYF. The CDR3 DNA follows: TGTGCCACTTCCGCCGGCTACGAGCAGTACTTC.

The rearrangement uses TRBV15 and TRBJ1-5, with D maybe TRBD1 (5 bases). This CDR3 contains 16 residues. Trimming shortened V by 0 bases and J by 6 bases, and 15 bases separated the two germline ends. Germline V lookup: CDR1 LNHNV, CDR2 YYDKDF (reference sequence). CDR3: CATSRDAGTIGQPQHF. CDR3 bases: TGTGCCACCAGCAGAGACGCCGGGACTATTGGTCAGCCCCAGCATTTT.

This rearrangement joins TRBV7-9 to TRBJ2-1; tentatively, D is TRBD1 (6 bases). Germline V gene lookup returns CDR1 SEHNR and CDR2 FQNEAQ (reference sequence). The V gene lost 1 base and the J gene lost 0 bases, with 7 bases spanning the gap. This CDR3 has 15 amino acids. Written as DNA, the CDR3 is TGTGCCAGCAGCTTAGACAGGGCCTCCTACAATGAGCAGTTCTTC. Its translation is CASSLDRASYNEQFF.

This clone was detected once. This rearrangement joins TRBV25-1 to TRBJ2-7, with 13 bases matching TRBD2. The V gene end was trimmed by 1 base and the J gene end by 5 bases; junction bases not matched to a gene: 5. This CDR3 region has 16 residues. CDR1 MGHDK and CDR2 SYGVNS come from the germline V gene. The CDR3 DNA reads as TGTGCCAGCAGTGAATTAGGACTAGCGGGAGTCAACGAGCAGTACTTC. This gives the protein CASSELGLAGVNEQYF.

Points on this clone: Germline and junction disagree at one end, which may indicate a read error. The chain recombines TRBV6-5 with TRBJ1-2, with 7 bases matching TRBD1. CDR3 length equals 15 residues. Germline V gene data show CDR1 as MNHEY and CDR2 as SVGAGI. The DNA of the CDR3 is TGTCCCAGCAGGATAGGACAGGAGGAAAGCTATGGCTACACCTTC. This translates into CPSRIGQEESYGYTF.